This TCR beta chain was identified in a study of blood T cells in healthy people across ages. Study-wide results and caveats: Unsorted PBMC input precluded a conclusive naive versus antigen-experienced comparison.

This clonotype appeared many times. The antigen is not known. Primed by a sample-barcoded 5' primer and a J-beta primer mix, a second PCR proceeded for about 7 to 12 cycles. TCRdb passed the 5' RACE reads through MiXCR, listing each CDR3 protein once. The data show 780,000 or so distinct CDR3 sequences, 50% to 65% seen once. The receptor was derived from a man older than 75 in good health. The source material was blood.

The CDR3 sequence: CASSPRGTIETQYF. In DNA, the CDR3 is TGTGCCAGCAGCCCCCGGGGGACGATCGAGACCCAGTACTTC. The V gene is TRBV9, the J gene TRBJ2-5; possibly TRBD2 for D (6 bases). The CDR3 runs 14 residues. Trimming cost V 4 bases and J 5 bases, with 15 bases left between them. CDR1 SGDLS and CDR2 YYNGEE come from the germline V gene.